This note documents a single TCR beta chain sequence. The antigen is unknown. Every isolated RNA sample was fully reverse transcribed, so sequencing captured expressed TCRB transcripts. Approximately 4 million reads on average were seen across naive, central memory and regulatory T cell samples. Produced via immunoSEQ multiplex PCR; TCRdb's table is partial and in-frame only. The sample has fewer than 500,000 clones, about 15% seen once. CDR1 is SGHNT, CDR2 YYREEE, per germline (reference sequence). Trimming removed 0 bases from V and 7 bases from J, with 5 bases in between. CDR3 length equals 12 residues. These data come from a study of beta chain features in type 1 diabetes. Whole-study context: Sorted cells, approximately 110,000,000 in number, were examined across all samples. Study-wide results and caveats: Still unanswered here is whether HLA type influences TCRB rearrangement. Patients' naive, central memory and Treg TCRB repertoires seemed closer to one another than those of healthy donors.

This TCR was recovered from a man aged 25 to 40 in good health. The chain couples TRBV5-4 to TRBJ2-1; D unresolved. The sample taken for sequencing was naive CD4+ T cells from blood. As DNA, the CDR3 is TGTGCCAGCAGCTTGGTGGAAAATGAGCAGTTCTTC. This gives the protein CASSLVENEQFF.